Below, 11 T cell receptor beta chains from the same sample are listed, as sequenced in a study of blood T cell repertoires in COVID-19. Data came from immunoSEQ multiplex PCR; TCRdb stores just in-frame clones and leaves some out. This sample has around 130,000 clones, with approximately 92% found just once. Sequenced: peripheral blood. These receptors all come from a man in his sixties or seventies with active or convalescent COVID-19.

The CDR3 bases are TGTGCCAGCAGCTTTGAGTTGGGACAGGCCCCGGGTGGCTACACCTTC. Amino acids: CASSFELGQAPGGYTF. The J gene is TRBJ1-2, the V gene TRBV7-9; 8 nucleotides align to TRBD1. The CDR3 is made up of 16 amino acids. Germline V gene lookup returns CDR1 SEHNR and CDR2 FQNEAQ (reference sequence). The V and J ends lost 3 bases and 7 bases, in that order; junction bases with no gene match: 13. Complete variable domain (other parts from reference TRBV7-9 and TRBJ1-2): DTGVSQNPRHKITKRGQNVTFRCDPISEHNRLYWYRQTLGQGPEFLTYFQNEAQLEKSRLLSDRFSAERPKGSFSTLEIQRTEQGDSAMYLCASSFELGQAPGGYTFGSGTRLTVV.

The chain is built from TRBV18 and TRBJ1-3; 9 bases match TRBD1. This CDR3 region has 17 residues. Looked up from germline, CDR1 is KGHSH and CDR2 is LQKENI. V lost 2 bases and J lost 0; bases outside the gene matches: 5. CDR3 sequence reads: CASSPGTGPNSGNTIYF. Here the CDR3 DNA reads TGTGCCAGCTCACCAGGGACAGGGCCGAACTCTGGAAACACCATATATTTT.

The J gene is TRBJ1-2, the V gene TRBV5-5; D not certain. The germline V and J ends were trimmed by 1 base and 3 bases, with 10 bases remaining between them. Looked up from germline, CDR1 is SGHKS and CDR2 is YYEKEE (reference sequence). The CDR3 totals 14 residues. The CDR3 nucleotides are TGTGCCAGCAGCTTGACAGCGGGAGACTATGGCTACACCTTC. Its translation is CASSLTAGDYGYTF.

This rearrangement joins TRBV12-3 or TRBV12-4 to TRBJ1-2; perhaps TRBD1 as D (5 bases). V dropped 4 bases and J dropped 0 bases, with 6 bases sitting between them. The length of the CDR3 is 13 residues. This CDR3 reads CASSSRANYGYTF. The CDR3 region has the DNA TGTGCCAGCAGTTCCAGGGCTAACTATGGCTACACCTTC.

The chain joins TRBV11-2 to TRBJ2-3; TRBD1 matches at 7 bases. This CDR3 region has 17 residues. Germline V CDR1 and CDR2: SGHAT, FQNNGV. Trimming removed 0 bases from V and 5 bases from J; junction bases left unmatched: 11. CDR3 sequence reads: CASSLEWGRGKQDTQYF. The CDR3 DNA sequence: TGTGCCAGCAGCTTAGAATGGGGCAGGGGGAAGCAAGATACGCAGTATTTT. The variable domain in full, with the rest retrieved from reference TRBV11-2 and TRBJ2-3, is EAGVAQSPRYKIIEKRQSVAFWCNPISGHATLYWYQQILGQGPKLLIQFQNNGVVDDSQLPKDRFSAERLKGVDSTLKIQPAKLEDSAVYLCASSLEWGRGKQDTQYFGPGTRLTVL.

The chain has TRBV15 and TRBJ1-4; 9 nucleotides align to TRBD1. This CDR3 contains 16 residues. V dropped 3 bases and J dropped 4; count of bases not matched to a gene: 6. Germline V gene lookup returns CDR1 LNHNV and CDR2 YYDKDF (reference sequence). The chain's CDR3 is CATSRRTGADNEKLFF. CDR3 DNA: TGTGCCACCAGCAGGAGGACAGGGGCGGATAATGAAAAACTGTTTTTT.

The chain combines TRBV3-1 (or the pseudogene TRBV3-2) with TRBJ1-1; the match to TRBD1 covers 7 bases. This CDR3 is 13 amino acids long. V was pared by 4 bases and J by 7 bases, with 6 bases of the junction left unmatched. Germline V gene lookup returns CDR1 LGHDT and CDR2 YNNKEL (reference sequence). CDR3 in amino acids: CASSPQGRGEAFF. CDR3 bases: TGTGCCAGCAGCCCACAGGGGCGAGGTGAAGCTTTCTTT.

The rearrangement joins TRBV10-3 to TRBJ1-5, with D uncertain. The CDR3 is made up of 15 amino acids. Between the trimmed V and J ends, which lost 0 bases and 3 bases, there was a span of 9 bases. Per the germline V gene, CDR1 is ENHRY and CDR2 is SYGVKD. CDR3 sequence reads: CAISESQQHNQPQHF. The CDR3 DNA is TGTGCCATCAGTGAGTCCCAACAGCACAATCAGCCCCAGCATTTT.

The J gene is TRBJ2-2, the V gene TRBV4-1; TRBD1 agrees at 11 bases. CDR1 and CDR2 (germline): MGHRA, YSYEKL. V was pared by 1 base and J by 4 bases, with 8 bases of the junction left unmatched. The CDR3 is made up of 18 amino acids. The CDR3 DNA reads TGCGCCAGCAGCCAAGTTTGGACAGGGGGCGGCGGCACCGGGGAGCTGTTTTTT. Its translation is CASSQVWTGGGGTGELFF.

This chain connects TRBV7-9 to TRBJ1-1, with D possibly being TRBD1 (5 bases). CDR1 is SEHNR, CDR2 FQNEAQ, per germline (reference sequence). The V and J ends lost 4 bases and 6 bases respectively, with 12 bases between them. The CDR3 consists of 13 residues. Here the CDR3 reads CASSSPLGAEAFF. DNA of the CDR3: TGTGCCAGCAGCTCACCATTAGGGGCTGAAGCTTTCTTT.

The chain joins TRBV28 to TRBJ1-6, with 10 nucleotides matching TRBD1. V shed 4 bases and J 9 bases; nucleotides not matched to a gene: 9. CDR3 length: 16 residues. In germline, CDR1 is MDHEN, CDR2 SYDVKM. CDR3 amino acids: CASSSTRTGGISPLHF. CDR3 DNA: TGTGCCAGCAGTTCGACAAGGACAGGGGGGATTTCACCCCTCCACTTT. The variable domain in full, completed from reference TRBV28 and TRBJ1-6, reads DVKVTQSSRYLVKRTGEKVFLECVQDMDHENMFWYRQDPGLGLRLIYFSYDVKMKEKGDIPEGYSVSREKKERFSLILESASTNQTSMYLCASSSTRTGGISPLHFGNGTRLTVT.